Included here is one T cell receptor beta chain sequence, with context. The data derive from a study of T-cell memory formation after mild COVID-19. TCRdb reanalysed the 5' RACE reads using MiXCR and keeps one entry per CDR3 protein. Seen here are roughly 80,000 distinct CDR3 sequences, approximately 15% observed once, and the top ten hold roughly 30%. Trimming removed 0 bases at V and 4 bases at J, with 7 bases between. CDR3 length: 13 amino acids. Germline CDR1 and CDR2: LGHNA and YNFKEQ. The TCR comes from an adult woman who had mild COVID-19 (a few samples of this study predate the infection). Cell type and time point are not known. V usage is TRBV4-2 and J usage is TRBJ2-7; possibly TRBD1 or TRBD2 for D (5 bases each). Sequencing was carried out using PBMCs or a T cell subset sorted from them (not recorded which). In nucleotides, the CDR3 is TGTGCCAGCAGCCAAGATTGGGGGTACGAGCAGTACTTC. Translating it yields CASSQDWGYEQYF.